This entry features one TCR beta chain sequence. The data belong to a study of patients and donors after allogeneic stem cell transplantation. TCRdb re-called the RT-PCR reads with MiXCR, one entry per CDR3 protein. Altogether some 150,000 distinct CDR3 sequences are present, roughly 35% being singletons, with the ten largest covering 50%. The V segment lost 3 bases and the J segment 5 bases; nucleotides outside the gene matches: 3. Per germline, CDR1 MGHDK and CDR2 SYGVNS. This CDR3 is 14 amino acids long. Sequencing was carried out using blood, either unsorted or a sorted T cell fraction (not recorded which). This chain joins TRBV25-1 and TRBJ1-5; 8 bases agree with TRBD1. This receptor was taken from a human donor who was either an allogeneic HSCT recipient or a stem cell or donor lymphocyte infusion donor (not recorded which). It is not recorded whose cells these are; they may come from a transplant donor. CDR3 amino acids: CASSETGAHQPQHF. Written as DNA, the CDR3 is TGTGCCAGCAGTGAGACAGGGGCCCATCAGCCCCAGCATTTT.